These 13 T cell receptor gamma chains came from one sample sequenced in a study of γδ T cells in repeated Plasmodium falciparum infection (dated by TCRdb to about 2021). For bulk TCR repertoire analysis, Vgamma9/Vdelta2+ and Vdelta2-negative gammadelta T cell populations were isolated by flow sorting from peripheral blood mononuclear cells. Library creation used multiplex PCR. Sequencing used an Illumina MiSeq. TCRdb called clones from the public reads with CATT, and repeated DNA sequences were later combined into one row. The sample profile shows tens of thousands of gamma-chain clones; under 3% of them were found once. The top ten constitute approximately 30% of the sample. Material for sequencing was gamma-delta T cells from blood. The origin of the receptors is a pool of human donors (malaria-infected and uninfected, not separated).

Comments on this clone: A far more abundant clone sits one base away, making this likely a read error. This CDR3 is also generated by other DNA sequences in the sample. The chain couples TRGV9 to TRGJ1 or TRGJ2. Since TCRdb gives no J gene, matching the DNA to germline was used here to assign it. The length of the CDR3 is 15 residues. From germline, CDR1 is GITISATS and CDR2 ISYDGTV (reference sequence). CDR3 sequence (DNA): TGTGCCCTGTGGGAGGTGCCAAAGGCTTATTATAAGAAACTCTTT. Protein: CALWEVPKAYYKKLF.

This clone occurred many times. This DNA translates differently at residue 3 from the TCRdb protein, which is that of a much larger clone; a read error is likely, and the protein shown is the DNA's own translation. J is TRGJ1 or TRGJ2 and V is TRGV4. This CDR3 is 12 amino acids long. Germline CDR1 is EGSTGY and CDR2 is YDSYTSSV. DNA of the CDR3: TGTGCCTCCTGGACTCCCTATTATAAGAAACTCTTT. Its translation: CASWTPYYKKLF.

In its sample, this clone was seen a few times. The protein in TCRdb stems from a much larger clone and differs at residue 9 from this DNA's translation, likely a read error; here the protein is translated from the DNA. The V and J genes are TRGV9 and TRGJ1 or TRGJ2. No J gene is reported in TCRdb; it was inferred here by comparing the DNA with germline. The CDR3 contains 14 residues. The V and J ends lost 2 bases and 6 bases, in that order; junction bases with no gene match: 10. CDR1 is GITISATS, CDR2 ISYDGTV, per germline (reference sequence). The CDR3 protein is CALWEARDCYKKLF. CDR3 nucleotides: TGTGCCTTGTGGGAGGCAAGAGATTGTTATAAGAAACTCTTT.

This clone occurred many times. A read error likely explains why the TCRdb protein, taken from a much larger clone, differs from this DNA's translation at residue 5; the protein shown is translated from the DNA. V usage is TRGV4 and J usage is TRGJ1 or TRGJ2. V lost 5 bases and J lost 2; bases outside the gene matches: 9. The germline CDR1 and CDR2 sequences are EGSTGY and YDSYTSSV. The CDR3 is 14 amino acids. The chain's CDR3 is CATWGAPDYYKKLF. In DNA form, the CDR3 reads TGTGCCACCTGGGGTGCCCCGGATTATTATAAGAAACTCTTT.

The sample holds a few counts of this clone. This DNA's translation and the protein TCRdb lists, from a much larger clone, do not match at residue 9, likely due to a read error; the protein shown is translated from the DNA. A V gene of TRGV9 was called, but no J gene was assigned. Looked up from germline, CDR1 is GITISATS and CDR2 is ISYDGTV (reference sequence). The CDR3 has 11 residues. Here the CDR3 reads CALWELDKELF. In nucleotides, the CDR3 is TGTGCCTTGTGGGAGTTGGATAAGGAACTCTTT.

Turning to this clone: The protein in TCRdb stems from a much larger clone and differs at residue 7 from this DNA's translation, likely a read error; here the protein is translated from the DNA. The chain employs TRGV9 and TRGJ1 or TRGJ2. Because TCRdb records no J gene, it was assigned here through a match of the DNA to germline. In germline, CDR1 is GITISATS, CDR2 ISYDGTV (reference sequence). The length of the CDR3 is 14 residues. The ends lost 1 base at V and 6 bases at J; junction bases unmatched: 9. The CDR3 nucleotides read TGTGCCTTGTGGGAGGTCCGCCGTTGTTATAAGAAACTCTTT. Residues: CALWEVRRCYKKLF.

This clone occurred many times. A far larger clone is off by one base, so a read error is likely. Other DNA sequences of this sample code for an identical CDR3. This chain uses TRGV9 with TRGJ1 or TRGJ2. The J gene was missing in TCRdb and was found by matching the end of the DNA to germline. Losses at the gene ends were 3 bases for V and 10 bases for J; bases not matched to a gene: 18. Germline V CDR1 and CDR2: GITISATS, ISYDGTV (reference sequence). The CDR3 length is 15 residues. The CDR3 DNA reads as TGTGCCTTGTGGGAGCTCGACCCTTTTTGTTACAAGAAACTCTTT. Encoded protein: CALWELDPFCYKKLF.

This clone was detected only a few times. The chain recombines TRGV4 with TRGJ1 or TRGJ2. The J gene is absent in TCRdb and was assigned here via DNA matching to germline. This CDR3 spans 14 amino acids. CDR1 is EGSTGY and CDR2 is YDSYTSSV in the germline V gene. V trimming: 0 bases; J trimming: 9 bases; junction bases outside the gene matches: 11. The CDR3 sequence: CATWDGLQRGKKLF. The CDR3 DNA is TGTGCCACCTGGGATGGGCTCCAAAGGGGTAAGAAACTCTTT.

As concerns this clone: The protein recorded in TCRdb matches a much larger clone and deviates from this DNA's translation at residue 7, suggesting a read error; the protein here is obtained by translating the DNA. This chain links TRGV5 with TRGJ1 or TRGJ2. Because TCRdb records no J gene, it was assigned here through a match of the DNA to germline. This CDR3 contains 14 residues. V was clipped by 3 bases and J by 7 bases; unmatched bases: 12. The V gene's germline CDR1 is VINAFY and CDR2 YDVSNSKD. CDR3 DNA sequence: TGTGCCACCTGGGACTCCCGTAAGCGGTATAAGAAACTCTTT. This encodes CATWDSRKRYKKLF.

This clone showed up many times. TCRdb records a much larger clone's protein for this DNA, with a difference at residue 9 that likely arises from a read error; the protein given is the translation of the DNA. The gene calls are TRGV4 and TRGJ1 or TRGJ2. Here the J gene was assigned by germline matching of the DNA, as TCRdb has none. V shed 5 bases, J shed 7 bases, and the junction held 14 bases outside the gene matches. The CDR3 consists of 14 residues. CDR1 EGSTGY and CDR2 YDSYTSSV come from the germline V gene. The CDR3 spells CATWAPVGSYKKLF. DNA for the CDR3: TGTGCCACCTGGGCCCCGGTCGGAAGCTATAAGAAACTCTTT.

The sample holds many counts of this clone. The protein TCRdb lists belongs to a much larger clone and differs from this DNA's translation at residue 15, which points to a read error; the protein shown is made from the DNA. V and J are TRGV9 and TRGJP. Germline loops: CDR1 GITISATS, CDR2 ISYDGTV (reference sequence). The CDR3 runs 19 residues. CDR3 loop: CALWEVHLVRELGKEIKVF. As DNA, the CDR3 is TGTGCCTTGTGGGAGGTGCATTTGGTGAGGGAGTTGGGCAAAGAAATCAAGGTATTT.

This clone occurred a few times. TCRdb's listed protein matches a much larger clone and diverges from this DNA's translation at residue 4, likely through a read error; the protein shown comes from the DNA. The CDR3: CALARPPGYYKKLF. In DNA form, the CDR3 reads TGTGCCTTGGCTCGGCCCCCTGGTTATTATAAGAAACTCTTT. This rearrangement joins TRGV9 to TRGJ1 or TRGJ2. Because TCRdb records no J gene, it was assigned here through a match of the DNA to germline. Trimming cost V 9 bases and J 3 bases; bases outside gene matches: 14. Per the germline V gene, CDR1 is GITISATS and CDR2 is ISYDGTV (reference sequence). The CDR3 sequence is 14 residues long.

In this sample, this clone turned up a few times. The protein TCRdb gives is from a much larger clone and does not agree with this DNA's translation at residue 6, likely a read error; the protein shown here comes from the DNA. As DNA, the CDR3 is TGTGCCTTGTGGGAGGCGGGTGAGGATTATAAGAAACTCTTT. Protein sequence: CALWEAGEDYKKLF. The chain couples TRGV9 to TRGJ1 or TRGJ2. The J gene is absent in TCRdb and was assigned here via DNA matching to germline. The CDR3 loop spans 14 amino acids. Germline V lookup: CDR1 GITISATS, CDR2 ISYDGTV (reference sequence). J gave up 5 bases and V 2 bases, and 9 bases lay outside the gene matches.